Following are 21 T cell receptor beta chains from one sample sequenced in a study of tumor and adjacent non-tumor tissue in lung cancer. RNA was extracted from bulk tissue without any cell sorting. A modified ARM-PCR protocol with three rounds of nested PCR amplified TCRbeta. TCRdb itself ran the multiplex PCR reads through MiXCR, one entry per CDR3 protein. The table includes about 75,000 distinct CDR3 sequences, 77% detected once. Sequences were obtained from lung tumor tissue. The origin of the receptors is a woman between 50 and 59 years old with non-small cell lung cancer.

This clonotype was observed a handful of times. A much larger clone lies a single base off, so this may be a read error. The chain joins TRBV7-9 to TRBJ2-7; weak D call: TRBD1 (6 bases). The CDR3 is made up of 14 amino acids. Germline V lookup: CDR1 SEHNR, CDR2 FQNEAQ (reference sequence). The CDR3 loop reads CASSLGAALYKQYF. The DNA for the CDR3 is TGTGCCAGCAGCTTGGGGGCAGCCCTCTACAAGCAGTACTTC.

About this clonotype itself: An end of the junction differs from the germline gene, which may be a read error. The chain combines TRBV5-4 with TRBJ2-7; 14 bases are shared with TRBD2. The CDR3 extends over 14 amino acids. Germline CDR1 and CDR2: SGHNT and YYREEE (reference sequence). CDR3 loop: CGSPGLAGGGEQYF. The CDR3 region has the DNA TGTGGCAGCCCCGGACTAGCGGGAGGTGGCGAGCAGTACTTC.

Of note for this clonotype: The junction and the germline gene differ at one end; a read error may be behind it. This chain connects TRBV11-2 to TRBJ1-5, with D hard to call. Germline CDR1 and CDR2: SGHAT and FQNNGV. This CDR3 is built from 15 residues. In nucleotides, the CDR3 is TGTGCCAGCAGCGCGGAGTGGGTTAGCAATCAGCCCCAACTTTTT. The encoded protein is CASSAEWVSNQPQLF.

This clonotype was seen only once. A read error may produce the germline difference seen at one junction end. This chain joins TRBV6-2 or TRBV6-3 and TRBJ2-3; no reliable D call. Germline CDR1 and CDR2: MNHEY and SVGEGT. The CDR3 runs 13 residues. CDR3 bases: TGTGCCAACAGTTACGCCGAACCAGATACGCAATATTTT. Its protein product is CANSYAEPDTQYF.

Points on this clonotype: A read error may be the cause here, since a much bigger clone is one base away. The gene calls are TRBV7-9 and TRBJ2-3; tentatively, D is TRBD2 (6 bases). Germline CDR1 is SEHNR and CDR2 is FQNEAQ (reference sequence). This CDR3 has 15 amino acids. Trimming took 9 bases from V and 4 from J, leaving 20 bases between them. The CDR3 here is CARSSREKEADTQYF. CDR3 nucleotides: TGTGCCAGAAGTTCCCGGGAGAAGGAGGCAGATACGCAGTATTTT.

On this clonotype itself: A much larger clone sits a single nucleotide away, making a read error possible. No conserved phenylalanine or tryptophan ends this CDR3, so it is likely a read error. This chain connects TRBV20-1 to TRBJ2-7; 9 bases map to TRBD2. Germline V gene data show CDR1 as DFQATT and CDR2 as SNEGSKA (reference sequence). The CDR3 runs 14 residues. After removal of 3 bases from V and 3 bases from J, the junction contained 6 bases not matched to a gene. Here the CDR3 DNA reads TGCAGTGCTAGGGGGTCTAGCGGGAACTACGAGCAGTACTCC. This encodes CSARGSSGNYEQYS.

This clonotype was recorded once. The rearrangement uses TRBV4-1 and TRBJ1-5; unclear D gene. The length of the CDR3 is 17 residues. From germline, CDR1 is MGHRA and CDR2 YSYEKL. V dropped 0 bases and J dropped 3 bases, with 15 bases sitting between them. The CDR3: CASSQDVEQRYNQPQHF. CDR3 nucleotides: TGCGCCAGCAGCCAAGATGTCGAGCAGCGATACAATCAGCCCCAGCATTTT.

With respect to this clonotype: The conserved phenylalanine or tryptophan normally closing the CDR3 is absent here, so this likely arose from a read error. CDR3 region: CNATLGANVLTI. DNA of the CDR3: TGCAATGCCACTTTGGGGGCCAACGTCCTGACTATC. The chain employs TRBV20-1 and TRBJ2-6; no clear D gene. The V gene's germline CDR1 is DFQATT and CDR2 SNEGSKA (reference sequence). The CDR3 sequence is 12 residues long.

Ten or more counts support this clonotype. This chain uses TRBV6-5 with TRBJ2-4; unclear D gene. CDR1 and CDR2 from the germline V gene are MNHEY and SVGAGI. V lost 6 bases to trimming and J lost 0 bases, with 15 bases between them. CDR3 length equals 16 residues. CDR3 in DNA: TGTGCCAGCAGCGAAGGAACCAGACTAGCCAAAAACATTCAGTACTTC. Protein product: CASSEGTRLAKNIQYF.

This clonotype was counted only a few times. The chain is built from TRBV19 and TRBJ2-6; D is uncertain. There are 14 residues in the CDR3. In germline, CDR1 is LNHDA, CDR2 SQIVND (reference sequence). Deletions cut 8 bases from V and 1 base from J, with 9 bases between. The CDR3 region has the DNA TGTGCCAGTTCCCCGGAGTCTGGGGCCAACGTCCTGACTTTC. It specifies CASSPESGANVLTF.

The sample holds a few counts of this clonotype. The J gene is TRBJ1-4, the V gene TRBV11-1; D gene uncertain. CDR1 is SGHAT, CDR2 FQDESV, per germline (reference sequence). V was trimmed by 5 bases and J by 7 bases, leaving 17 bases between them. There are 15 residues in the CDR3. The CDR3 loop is CASSPRREASEKLFF. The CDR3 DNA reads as TGTGCCAGCAGCCCTCGCCGGGAGGCGTCTGAAAAACTGTTTTTT.

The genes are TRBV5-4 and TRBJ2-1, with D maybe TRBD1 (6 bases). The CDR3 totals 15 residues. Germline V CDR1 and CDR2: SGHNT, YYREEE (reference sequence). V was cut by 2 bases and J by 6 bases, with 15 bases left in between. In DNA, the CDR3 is TGTGCCAGCAGCTTAGGGGGTGGGAAGTGCAATGAGCAGTTCTTC. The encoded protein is CASSLGGGKCNEQFF.

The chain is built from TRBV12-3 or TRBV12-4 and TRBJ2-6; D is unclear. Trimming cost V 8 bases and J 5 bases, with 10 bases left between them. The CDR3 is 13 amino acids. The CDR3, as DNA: TGTGCCAGCCGCGTTACCAGGGCCAACGTCCTGACTTTC. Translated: CASRVTRANVLTF.

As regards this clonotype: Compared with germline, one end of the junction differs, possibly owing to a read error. The CDR3 bases are TGCAGCATTGGGGGGGGACAGGACGACACTGAAGCTCTCTTT. It encodes CSIGGGQDDTEALF. V usage is TRBV29-1 and J usage is TRBJ1-1, with 8 bases aligning to TRBD1. Germline-derived CDR1 and CDR2 are SQVTM and ANQGSEA. The CDR3 consists of 14 residues. The complete variable domain, with remaining parts taken from reference TRBV29-1 and TRBJ1-1, reads SAVISQKPSRDICQRGTSLTIQCQVDSQVTMMFWYRQQPGQSLTLIATANQGSEATYESGFVIDKFPISRPNLTFSTLTVSNMSPEDSSIYLCSIGGGQDDTEALFGQGTRLTVV.

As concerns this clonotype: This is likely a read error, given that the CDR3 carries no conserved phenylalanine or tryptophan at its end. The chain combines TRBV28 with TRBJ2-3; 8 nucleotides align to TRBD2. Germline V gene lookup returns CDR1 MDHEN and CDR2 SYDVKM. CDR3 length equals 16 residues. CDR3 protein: CGSSPGVAGLGRTQYS. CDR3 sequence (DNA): TGTGGCAGCAGTCCAGGGGTAGCGGGATTGGGGCGTACGCAGTATTCT.

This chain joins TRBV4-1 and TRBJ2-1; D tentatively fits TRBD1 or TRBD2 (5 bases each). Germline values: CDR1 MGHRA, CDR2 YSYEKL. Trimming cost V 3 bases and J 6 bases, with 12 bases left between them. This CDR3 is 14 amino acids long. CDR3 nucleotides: TGCGCCAGCAGCCAGCAGGGAGTAAGCAATGAGCAGTTCTTC. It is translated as CASSQQGVSNEQFF.

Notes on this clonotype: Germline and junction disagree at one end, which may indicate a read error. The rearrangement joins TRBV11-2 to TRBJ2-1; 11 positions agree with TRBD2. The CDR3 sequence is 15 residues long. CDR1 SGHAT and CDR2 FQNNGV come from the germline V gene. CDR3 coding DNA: TGTGCCAGCAGCCCCCTGACTAGCGGGGTGGGTGAGCATCTCTTC. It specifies CASSPLTSGVGEHLF.

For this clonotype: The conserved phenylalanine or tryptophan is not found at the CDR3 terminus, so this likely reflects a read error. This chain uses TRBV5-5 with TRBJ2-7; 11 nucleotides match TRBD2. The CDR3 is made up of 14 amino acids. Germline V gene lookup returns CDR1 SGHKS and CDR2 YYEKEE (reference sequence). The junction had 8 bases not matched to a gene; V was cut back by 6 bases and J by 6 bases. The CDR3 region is CASNSRTSGFEQYI. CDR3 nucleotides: TGTGCCAGCAACTCCAGGACTAGCGGGTTCGAGCAGTACATC.

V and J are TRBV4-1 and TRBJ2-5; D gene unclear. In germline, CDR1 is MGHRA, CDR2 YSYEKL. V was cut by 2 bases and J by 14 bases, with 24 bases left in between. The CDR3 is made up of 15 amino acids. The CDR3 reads CASSQTETNQETEYF. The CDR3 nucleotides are TGCGCCAGCAGCCAAACCGAGACCAACCAAGAGACCGAATACTTC.

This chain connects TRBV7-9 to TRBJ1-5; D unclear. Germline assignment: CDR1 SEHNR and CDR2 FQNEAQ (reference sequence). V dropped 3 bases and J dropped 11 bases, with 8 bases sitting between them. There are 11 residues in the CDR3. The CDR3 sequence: CASSLAGSQHF. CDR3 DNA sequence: TGTGCCAGCAGCTTGGCGGGATCCCAGCATTTT.

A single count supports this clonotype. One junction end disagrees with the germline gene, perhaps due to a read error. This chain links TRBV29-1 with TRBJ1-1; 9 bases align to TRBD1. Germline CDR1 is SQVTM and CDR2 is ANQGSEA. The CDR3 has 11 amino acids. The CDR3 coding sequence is TGCAGCGTTGAGGGACAGGGATCAGTTTTATTT. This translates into CSVEGQGSVLF.